This entry describes one T cell receptor (beta chain). These data belong to a study of blood T cell repertoires in COVID-19. Study at large: The origin of the acute and convalescent COVID-19 samples was the United States, Italy and Spain. The analysed material was cDNA or gDNA that came from T cells, B-cell-depleted T cells, or PBMCs.

Some clones are missing from TCRdb's copy, which holds only in-frame ones; the method was immunoSEQ multiplex PCR. Seen here are over 90,000 clones, about nine tenths observed once, and the top ten hold about a sixth. The CDR3 loop spans 16 amino acids. Germline V gives CDR1 MDHEN, CDR2 SYDVKM. Trimming removed 4 bases from V and 4 bases from J, with 19 bases in between. The chain has TRBV28 and TRBJ1-2, with D perhaps TRBD1 (6 bases). The TCR originated in a woman older than 75 in a cohort sampled during active COVID-19. Sequenced sample: peripheral blood. DNA of the CDR3: TGTGCCAGCAGTTCCATCGGGAAGGGACACCCCTATGGCTACACCTTC. It translates to CASSSIGKGHPYGYTF.